Listed below are T cell receptor beta chains from one sample, sequenced in a study of shared clonotypes between healthy human individuals. Generated by immunoSEQ multiplex PCR, the TCRdb table keeps only in-frame clones and is missing some. The sample lists under 2.5 million clones, 80% to 95% seen once, with roughly 0.34% in the top ten. The sample comprised naive CD4+ T cells from PBMCs. All receptors come from a man aged 18 to 30 in good health. Some clones in this sample may be carry-over from other donors' samples. Each CDR3 is given with its conserved first and last residue. Fields, in order: clone size, V gene, D gene, J gene, CDR3 protein, CDR3 DNA. The D gene is left open where the match is weak. For some rows the clone size is stated as once, few or many, or as a class when expanded; others skip it.

-,TRBV9,-,TRBJ2-5,CASSVGGLAGQETQYF,TGTGCCAGCAGCGTAGGAGGGCTAGCCGGCCAAGAGACCCAGTACTTC
-,TRBV19,-,TRBJ2-7,CASSITGQGGGEQYF,TGTGCCAGTAGTATCACCGGACAGGGAGGGGGCGAGCAGTACTTC
few,TRBV4-2,-,TRBJ2-2,CASSQVPLSNTGELFF,TGTGCCAGCAGCCAAGTACCACTTTCTAACACCGGGGAGCTGTTTTTT
-,TRBV2,TRBD2,TRBJ2-3,CASSARTSSTDTQYF,TGTGCCAGCAGTGCTAGGACTAGCAGTACAGATACGCAGTATTTT
-,TRBV4-3,TRBD2,TRBJ2-7,CASSQALGTSGGYEQYF,TGCGCCAGCAGCCAAGCCCTAGGGACTAGCGGAGGCTACGAGCAGTACTTC
-,TRBV5-1,TRBD1,TRBJ2-4,CASRIRPGQGDIQYF,TGCGCCAGCAGAATAAGACCGGGACAGGGGGACATTCAGTACTTC
-,TRBV4-2,-,TRBJ2-2,CASSNLNSENTGELFF,TGTGCCAGCAGCAATCTTAATAGCGAGAACACCGGGGAGCTGTTTTTT
-,TRBV13,-,TRBJ2-7,CASSLWTESIPPYF,TGTGCCAGCAGCCTATGGACAGAGTCGATCCCGCCGTACTTC
-,TRBV28,-,TRBJ1-2,CASSLTGQPYYGYTF,TGTGCCAGCAGTTTAACAGGACAGCCATACTATGGCTACACCTTC
-,TRBV7-9,TRBD2,TRBJ2-7,CASTGTSGSGTYEQYF,TGTGCCAGCACCGGGACTAGCGGGAGCGGTACGTACGAGCAGTACTTC
-,TRBV5-1,TRBD1,TRBJ1-1,CASSLERGQAFF,TGCGCCAGCAGCTTGGAGAGGGGGCAGGCTTTCTTT
-,TRBV28,TRBD1,TRBJ1-2,CASSYNRGRYYGYTF,TGTGCCAGCAGTTACAACAGGGGGCGCTACTATGGCTACACCTTC
-,TRBV5-1,TRBD1,TRBJ2-1,CASSLLRQGLGEQFF,TGCGCCAGCAGCTTACTAAGACAGGGGTTAGGTGAGCAGTTCTTC
-,TRBV11-2,-,TRBJ2-7,CASSSPGDTYEQYF,TGTGCCAGCAGCTCACCCGGGGATACCTACGAGCAGTACTTC
-,TRBV30,-,TRBJ1-6,CAWSLGDSPLHF,TGTGCCTGGAGTCTAGGTGATTCACCCCTCCACTTT
-,TRBV2,TRBD2,TRBJ2-3,CASSKTSGREGDTQYF,TGTGCCAGCAGTAAGACTAGCGGGAGGGAAGGGGATACGCAGTATTTT
-,TRBV28,TRBD2,TRBJ2-1,CAASGSIGEQFF,TGTGCCGCTAGCGGGAGTATAGGTGAGCAGTTCTTC
-,TRBV7-9,-,TRBJ2-7,CASSLAWRDSYEQYF,TGTGCCAGCAGCTTAGCCTGGAGGGACTCCTACGAGCAGTACTTC